A single count supports the clone carrying this T cell receptor beta chain. This record belongs to a study of blood T cell repertoires in COVID-19. Clones were read by immunoSEQ multiplex PCR, and TCRdb kept only the in-frame ones, dropping some. The data contain approximately 490,000 clones, 75% to 90% of them singletons. Germline CDR1 is SGHTA and CDR2 is FQGNSA. The CDR3 consists of 14 residues. V was shortened by 5 bases and J by 4 bases, with 11 bases between the two germline ends. The TCR sequence derives from a woman aged 55-70 years who had recovered from COVID-19. Specimen: PBMCs or T cells enriched from blood (not recorded which). This chain connects TRBV7-2 to TRBJ2-2; maybe TRBD1 (6 bases). This chain's CDR3 is CASSPVGGTGELFF. The CDR3 nucleotides read TGTGCCAGCAGCCCCGTAGGGGGCACCGGGGAGCTGTTTTTT.